What follows are 17 T cell receptor beta chains derived from one specimen sequenced in a study of T cell repertoires in cytomegalovirus infection. From the reads, TCRdb called clonotypes with MiXCR, one entry per CDR3 protein. The sample lists under 350,000 distinct CDR3 sequences, approximately 8.9% occurring once. Sequencing input: PBMCs. Every receptor here comes from a human donor in good health (CMV status not recorded). Some clones in this sample may be carry-over from other donors' samples.

This clonotype was found many times. The rearrangement uses TRBV7-9 and TRBJ1-5; D not certain. V lost 2 bases and J 3 bases, leaving 8 bases between the germline ends. The length of the CDR3 is 14 residues. CDR1 and CDR2 (germline): SEHNR, FQNEAQ (reference sequence). Written as DNA, the CDR3 is TGTGCCAGCAGCTTATGGGAGGACAATCAGCCCCAGCATTTT. This translates into CASSLWEDNQPQHF.

This clonotype was picked up a small number of times. V is TRBV25-1 and J is TRBJ2-5, with D hard to call. This CDR3 contains 12 residues. Germline CDR1 MGHDK, CDR2 SYGVNS. Trimming left V 2 bases short and J 2 bases short, with 3 bases between. The CDR3 here is CASSERQETQYF. The CDR3 region has the DNA TGTGCCAGCAGTGAACGTCAAGAGACCCAGTACTTC. Looking up the rest from reference TRBV25-1 and TRBJ2-5 gives the full variable domain: EADIYQTPRYLVIGTGKKITLECSQTMGHDKMYWYQQDPGMELHLIHYSYGVNSTEKGDLSSESTVSRIRTEHFPLTLESARPSHTSQYLCASSERQETQYFGPGTRLLVL.

This clonotype came up many times. The J gene is TRBJ1-2, the V gene TRBV6-4; 12 bases agree with TRBD1. CDR1 is MRHNA and CDR2 is SNTAGT in the germline V gene. The CDR3 has 15 residues. J gave up 4 bases and V 5 bases, and 5 bases lay outside the gene matches. CDR3 amino acids: CASSRDRGQGYGYTF. The CDR3 DNA sequence: TGTGCCAGCAGTCGGGACAGGGGGCAAGGCTATGGCTACACCTTC.

The V and J genes are TRBV6-2 or TRBV6-3 and TRBJ1-5; TRBD1 agrees at 8 bases. The CDR3 has 13 residues. V gave up 7 bases and J gave up 6 bases; unmatched junction bases: 5. The germline CDR1 and CDR2 sequences are MNHEY and SVGEGT. CDR3 sequence (DNA): TGTGCCAGCAACTTACAGGGGGGTCAGCCCCAGCATTTT. It specifies CASNLQGGQPQHF.

This clonotype was found a few times. The V and J genes are TRBV20-1 and TRBJ1-2; D remains ambiguous. V lost 0 bases to trimming and J lost 3 bases, with 14 bases between them. Germline CDR1 and CDR2: DFQATT and SNEGSKA (reference sequence). The CDR3 has 15 amino acids. CDR3 in DNA: TGCAGTGCTAGAGATCATAACAGCCCCTACTATGGCTACACCTTC. Protein sequence: CSARDHNSPYYGYTF.

This clonotype was counted many times. The chain carries TRBV7-2 and TRBJ2-7; a weak D match, TRBD1 (5 bases). The CDR3 length is 15 residues. The germline gives CDR1 SGHTA, CDR2 FQGNSA. Trimming pared 7 bases from V and 2 bases from J, leaving 18 bases between. The CDR3 coding sequence is TGTGCCAGCACCAAGACAGTTACCACGACCTACGAGCAGTACTTC. Amino acids: CASTKTVTTTYEQYF.

This clonotype came up many times. V is TRBV7-9 and J is TRBJ1-1, with no clear D. CDR1 and CDR2 (germline): SEHNR, FQNEAQ (reference sequence). V was pared by 5 bases and J by 5 bases, with 12 bases between. The CDR3 extends over 13 amino acids. The CDR3: CASSVTSVTEAFF. As DNA, the CDR3 is TGTGCCAGCAGCGTGACAAGTGTGACTGAAGCTTTCTTT.

This clonotype was seen at least ten times. CDR3 region: CASSPDPFLQETQYF. CDR3 DNA: TGTGCCAGCAGCCCGGACCCTTTCCTCCAAGAGACCCAGTACTTC. This chain uses TRBV7-6 with TRBJ2-5, with D uncertain. This CDR3 comprises 15 residues. V was cut by 5 bases and J by 1 base, with 14 bases left in between. CDR1 and CDR2 (germline): SGHVS, FNYEAQ.

This clonotype was recorded at least ten times. This sequence joins TRBV10-2 and TRBJ1-1; no clear D. The CDR3 length is 12 residues. CDR1 WSHSY and CDR2 SAAADI come from the germline V gene. The V end lost 5 bases, the J end lost 6 bases, and 10 bases lay between the germline ends. CDR3 nucleotide sequence: TGCGCCAGCAGTAGCGGGGTACCTGAAGCTTTCTTT. Translation gives CASSSGVPEAFF.

The sample holds many counts of this clonotype. The chain is built from TRBV12-3 or TRBV12-4 and TRBJ2-2; 8 positions match TRBD1. Germline trimming cut 7 bases from V and 1 base from J; bases unmatched to any gene: 8. The CDR3 is 16 residues long. The CDR3 DNA reads as TGTGCCAGCACCTCCCAGGGGACAGGGAACACCGGGGAGCTGTTTTTT. It translates to CASTSQGTGNTGELFF.

Many counts were recorded for this clonotype. The gene calls are TRBV4-1 and TRBJ2-1; D remains ambiguous. The CDR3 is made up of 18 amino acids. Trimming removed 1 base at V and 4 bases at J, with 20 bases between. Germline V gene data show CDR1 as MGHRA and CDR2 as YSYEKL. The CDR3 reads CASSQGVDLPVQYNEQFF. The CDR3 DNA is TGCGCCAGCAGCCAAGGGGTGGACCTCCCGGTCCAATACAATGAGCAGTTCTTC.

This clonotype was recorded many times. V is TRBV5-6 and J is TRBJ2-7; tentatively, D is TRBD1 (6 bases). CDR3 length: 14 residues. Trimming took 7 bases from V and 1 from J, leaving 15 bases between them. Per the germline V gene, CDR1 is SGHDT and CDR2 is YYEEEE. The CDR3 here is CASGGLGDSYEQYF. The CDR3 bases are TGTGCCAGCGGGGGCCTCGGGGATTCCTACGAGCAGTACTTC.

This clonotype was seen repeatedly, ten times or more. This chain uses TRBV7-2 with TRBJ2-5; 10 bases map to TRBD1. The CDR3 extends over 16 amino acids. Trimming cost V 5 bases and J 5 bases; bases outside gene matches: 11. Germline CDR1 and CDR2: SGHTA and FQGNSA. CDR3: CASSRRWTGGIETQYF. Written as DNA, the CDR3 is TGTGCCAGCAGCCGCCGTTGGACAGGGGGGATCGAGACCCAGTACTTC. Full variable domain (remainder filled in from reference TRBV7-2 and TRBJ2-5): GAGVSQSPSNKVTEKGKDVELRCDPISGHTALYWYRQSLGQGLEFLIYFQGNSAPDKSGLPSDRFSAERTGGSVSTLTIQRTQQEDSAVYLCASSRRWTGGIETQYFGPGTRLLVL.

There are many counts of this clonotype. The J gene is TRBJ1-1, the V gene TRBV6-2 or TRBV6-3; unclear D gene. Germline loops: CDR1 MNHEY, CDR2 SVGEGT. The CDR3 runs to 11 residues. The V end was cut by 7 bases, the J end by 5 bases, with 8 bases between. Here the CDR3 reads CASTTGTEAFF. DNA of the CDR3: TGTGCCAGCACCACGGGGACTGAAGCTTTCTTT.

This clonotype has ten or more counts. The CDR3 loop reads CASLLQGSTEAFF. The CDR3 DNA sequence: TGTGCCAGTCTATTACAGGGGAGCACTGAAGCTTTCTTT. This chain links TRBV28 with TRBJ1-1; 7 bases map to TRBD1. From germline, CDR1 is MDHEN and CDR2 SYDVKM. The CDR3 is made up of 13 amino acids. V was clipped by 9 bases and J by 4 bases; unmatched bases: 8. Drawing the rest from reference TRBV28 and TRBJ1-1, the complete variable domain is DVKVTQSSRYLVKRTGEKVFLECVQDMDHENMFWYRQDPGLGLRLIYFSYDVKMKEKGDIPEGYSVSREKKERFSLILESASTNQTSMYLCASLLQGSTEAFFGQGTRLTVV.

This clonotype was found many times. The CDR3, as DNA: TGTGCCAGCAGCTTACGCGGGGGGGCCAACGTCCTGACTTTC. It encodes CASSLRGGANVLTF. This chain connects TRBV7-8 to TRBJ2-6; D possibly corresponds to TRBD2 (5 bases). Germline CDR1 SGHVS, CDR2 FQNEAQ. V lost 2 bases to trimming and J lost 4 bases, with 6 bases between them. This CDR3 is 14 amino acids long.

This clonotype was seen repeatedly, ten times or more. V usage is TRBV7-2 and J usage is TRBJ1-4; D gene ambiguous. V lost 5 bases to trimming and J lost 4 bases, with 5 bases between them. The CDR3 loop spans 12 amino acids. Germline V gene data show CDR1 as SGHTA and CDR2 as FQGNSA. The CDR3 DNA is TGTGCCAGCAGCCGGATTAATGAAAAACTGTTTTTT. Translation: CASSRINEKLFF.